The clone carrying this TCR beta chain was picked up many times. Germline loops: CDR1 SGHVS, CDR2 FQNEAQ. Trimming shortened V by 5 bases and J by 3 bases, and 17 bases separated the two germline ends. This CDR3 is 15 amino acids long. The authors amplified TCR beta CDR3 regions, and they did so from RNA transcripts for repertoire sequencing. The workflow started with a first-round RT-PCR run with HTBI primers and then moved on to a second-round multiplex PCR. TCRdb called the multiplex PCR reads again in MiXCR, with one record for every CDR3 protein. The repertoire has around 400,000 distinct CDR3 sequences, 21% of them found once; the top ten carry under 3%. This specimen belongs to a study of Graves' ophthalmopathy and Graves' hyperthyroidism.

The rearrangement uses TRBV7-8 and TRBJ2-7; D unresolved. The receptor was derived from a woman aged 18-29 years with stable Graves' hyperthyroidism. The sequencing sample was made of peripheral blood. CDR3 region: CASSDNGQSNYEQYF. The CDR3 DNA reads TGTGCCAGCAGCGATAACGGGCAATCGAACTACGAGCAGTACTTC.